The 4 T cell receptor beta chains listed next were all sequenced from one sample in a study of CD8+CD57+ T cells in acquired aplastic anemia. Using genomic DNA as the template, TCR beta VDJ and CDR3 profiling was carried out. TCRdb redid the calling of the reads with MiXCR, one entry per CDR3 protein. The data contain 200,000 to 250,000 distinct CDR3 sequences, under 50% of them seen just once; the ten biggest clones take up 15% to 20%. Patients chosen for sequencing had shown CD8+CD57+ cell expansion by flow cytometry. Sequenced material: sorted CD4+, CD8+, or CD8+CD57+ T cells (not recorded which) from PBMCs. These receptors all stem from a human donor with aplastic anemia.

This clonotype was seen ten or more times. The chain is built from TRBV5-1 and TRBJ2-2; weak D call: TRBD2 (5 bases). Trimming pared 2 bases from V and 1 base from J, leaving 9 bases between. The CDR3 totals 15 residues. Germline V gene data show CDR1 as SGHRS and CDR2 as YFSETQ. The chain's CDR3 is CASSFLAENTGELFF. The CDR3 DNA reads as TGCGCCAGCAGCTTCCTAGCTGAGAACACCGGGGAGCTGTTTTTT. Full variable domain (remainder filled in from reference TRBV5-1 and TRBJ2-2): KAGVTQTPRYLIKTRGQQVTLSCSPISGHRSVSWYQQTPGQGLQFLFEYFSETQRNKGNFPGRFSGRQFSNSRSEMNVSTLELGDSALYLCASSFLAENTGELFFGEGSRLTVL.

This chain connects TRBV20-1 to TRBJ2-7, with 11 positions matching TRBD2. Trimming cost V 1 base and J 7 bases; bases outside gene matches: 12. The CDR3 totals 16 residues. Germline CDR1 DFQATT, CDR2 SNEGSKA (reference sequence). This CDR3 reads CSARGDSGGDTGEQYF. The CDR3 region has the DNA TGCAGTGCTAGAGGGGATAGCGGGGGGGACACCGGGGAGCAGTACTTC.

This clonotype was found many times. The J gene is TRBJ2-7, the V gene TRBV3-1; D not resolved. In germline, CDR1 is LGHDT, CDR2 YNNKEL (reference sequence). The germline V and J ends were trimmed by 0 bases and 9 bases, with 21 bases remaining between them. The CDR3 is 16 amino acids. The CDR3 DNA follows: TGTGCCAGCAGCCAAGAAGGCGGAATCTTGCCCCCCCGGCAGTACTTC. Protein: CASSQEGGILPPRQYF.

The sample holds a few counts of this clonotype. The chain combines TRBV9 with TRBJ2-7; 7 nucleotides agree with TRBD1. CDR1 is SGDLS, CDR2 YYNGEE, per germline. J lost 0 bases, V lost 4 bases, and 10 bases had no gene match. The CDR3 length is 16 residues. In DNA, the CDR3 is TGTGCCAGCAGCCCCCGGCCCGGGACAGCCTCCTACGAGCAGTACTTC. Translating gives CASSPRPGTASYEQYF.